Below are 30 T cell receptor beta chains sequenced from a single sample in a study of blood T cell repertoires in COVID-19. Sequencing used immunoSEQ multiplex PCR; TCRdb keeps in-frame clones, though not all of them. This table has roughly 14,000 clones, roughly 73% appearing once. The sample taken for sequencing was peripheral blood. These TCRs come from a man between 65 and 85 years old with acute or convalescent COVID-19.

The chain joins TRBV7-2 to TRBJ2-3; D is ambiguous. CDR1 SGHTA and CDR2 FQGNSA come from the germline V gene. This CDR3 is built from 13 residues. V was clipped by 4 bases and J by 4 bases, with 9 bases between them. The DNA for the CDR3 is TGTGCCAGCAGCTCCCGGTACGCAGATACGCAGTATTTT. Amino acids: CASSSRYADTQYF.

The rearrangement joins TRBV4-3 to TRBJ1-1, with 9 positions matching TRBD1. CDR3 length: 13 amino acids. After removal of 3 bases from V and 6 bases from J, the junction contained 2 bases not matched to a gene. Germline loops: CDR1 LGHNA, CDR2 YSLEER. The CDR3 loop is CASSQRTGAEAFF. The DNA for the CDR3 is TGCGCCAGCAGCCAGAGGACAGGGGCTGAAGCTTTCTTT.

In nucleotides, the CDR3 is TGCGCCAGCAGCCAAGATTGGGCGGGGGCCTCTCTTTCCTACGAGCAGTACTTC. This translates into CASSQDWAGASLSYEQYF. The rearrangement joins TRBV4-1 to TRBJ2-7, with D tentatively TRBD2 (7 bases). The V end lost 0 bases, the J end lost 1 base, and 19 bases lay between the germline ends. The CDR3 has 18 residues. Germline V gene data show CDR1 as MGHRA and CDR2 as YSYEKL.

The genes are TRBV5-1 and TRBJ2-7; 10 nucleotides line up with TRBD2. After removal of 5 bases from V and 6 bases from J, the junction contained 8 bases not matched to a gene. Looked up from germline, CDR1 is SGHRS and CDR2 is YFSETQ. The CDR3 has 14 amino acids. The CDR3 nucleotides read TGCGCCAGCAGTCTCCAGACTAGCGGGCTCGAGCAGTACTTC. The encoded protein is CASSLQTSGLEQYF.

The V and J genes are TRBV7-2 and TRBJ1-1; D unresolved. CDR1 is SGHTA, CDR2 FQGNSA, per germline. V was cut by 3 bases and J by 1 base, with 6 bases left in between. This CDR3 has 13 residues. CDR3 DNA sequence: TGTGCCAGCAGCTTTACGGGGAACACTGAAGCTTTCTTT. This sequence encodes CASSFTGNTEAFF.

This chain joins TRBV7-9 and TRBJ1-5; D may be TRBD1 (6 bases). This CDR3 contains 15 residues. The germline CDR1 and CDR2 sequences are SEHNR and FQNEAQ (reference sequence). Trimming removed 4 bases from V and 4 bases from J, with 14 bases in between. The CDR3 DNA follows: TGTGCCAGCAGCTCGGGACACGGATTGAATCAGCCCCAGCATTTT. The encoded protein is CASSSGHGLNQPQHF.

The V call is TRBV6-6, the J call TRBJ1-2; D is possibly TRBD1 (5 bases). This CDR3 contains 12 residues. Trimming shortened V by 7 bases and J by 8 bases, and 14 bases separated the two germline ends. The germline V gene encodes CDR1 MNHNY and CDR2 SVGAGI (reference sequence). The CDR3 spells CASTAAGIGYTF. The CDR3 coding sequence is TGTGCCAGCACGGCGGCAGGGATAGGCTACACCTTC.

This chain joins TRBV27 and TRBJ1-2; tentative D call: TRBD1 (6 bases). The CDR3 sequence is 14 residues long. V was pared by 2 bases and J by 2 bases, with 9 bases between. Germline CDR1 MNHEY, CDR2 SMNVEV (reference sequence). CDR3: CASSLAGTNYGYTF. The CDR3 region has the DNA TGTGCCAGCAGTTTAGCTGGGACAAACTATGGCTACACCTTC.

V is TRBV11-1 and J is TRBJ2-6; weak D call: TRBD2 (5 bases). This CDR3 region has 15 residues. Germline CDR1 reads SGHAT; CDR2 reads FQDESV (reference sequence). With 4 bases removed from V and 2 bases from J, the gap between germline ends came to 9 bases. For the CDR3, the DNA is TGTGCCAGCAGCTCGGGAACCCCTGGGGCCAACGTCCTGACTTTC. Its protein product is CASSSGTPGANVLTF.

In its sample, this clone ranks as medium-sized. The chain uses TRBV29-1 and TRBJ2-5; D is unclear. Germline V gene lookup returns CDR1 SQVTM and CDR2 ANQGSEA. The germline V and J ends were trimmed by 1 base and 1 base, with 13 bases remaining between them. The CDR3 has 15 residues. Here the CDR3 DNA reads TGCAGCGTTGAAGGGGCAGTATCCGCCCAAGAGACCCAGTACTTC. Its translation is CSVEGAVSAQETQYF.

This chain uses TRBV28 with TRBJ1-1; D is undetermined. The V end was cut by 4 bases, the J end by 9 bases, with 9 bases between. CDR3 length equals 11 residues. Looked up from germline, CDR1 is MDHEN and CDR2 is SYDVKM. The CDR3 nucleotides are TGTGCCAGCAGTTCGCGGGCTCAAGCTTTCTTT. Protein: CASSSRAQAFF.

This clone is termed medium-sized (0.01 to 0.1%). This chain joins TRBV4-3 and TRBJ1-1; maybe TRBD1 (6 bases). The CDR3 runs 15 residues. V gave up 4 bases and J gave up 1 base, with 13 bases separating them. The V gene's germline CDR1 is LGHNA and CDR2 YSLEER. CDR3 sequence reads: CASSPVAGANTEAFF. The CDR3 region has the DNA TGCGCCAGCAGCCCCGTCGCAGGGGCGAACACTGAAGCTTTCTTT.

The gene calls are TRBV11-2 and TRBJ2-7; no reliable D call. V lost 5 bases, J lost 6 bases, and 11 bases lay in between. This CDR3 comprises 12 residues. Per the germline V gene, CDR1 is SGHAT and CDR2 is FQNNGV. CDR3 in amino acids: CASSLGRGEQYF. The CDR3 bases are TGTGCCAGCAGCCTAGGCCGAGGCGAGCAGTACTTC.

CDR3 loop: CAWSVQGEKLFF. The CDR3 DNA sequence: TGTGCCTGGAGTGTACAGGGTGAAAAACTGTTTTTT. The chain couples TRBV30 to TRBJ1-4; D is perhaps TRBD1 (6 bases). Between the trimmed V and J ends, which lost 0 bases and 7 bases, there was a span of 6 bases. Germline CDR1 is GTSNPN and CDR2 is SVGIG (reference sequence). The CDR3 runs 12 residues.

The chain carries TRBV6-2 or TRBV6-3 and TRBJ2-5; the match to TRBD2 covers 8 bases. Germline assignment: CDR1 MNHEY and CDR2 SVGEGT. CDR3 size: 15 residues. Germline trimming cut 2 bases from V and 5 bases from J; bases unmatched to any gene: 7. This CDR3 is CASSYKGLGGETQYF. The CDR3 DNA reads TGTGCCAGCAGTTACAAGGGACTAGGGGGTGAGACCCAGTACTTC.

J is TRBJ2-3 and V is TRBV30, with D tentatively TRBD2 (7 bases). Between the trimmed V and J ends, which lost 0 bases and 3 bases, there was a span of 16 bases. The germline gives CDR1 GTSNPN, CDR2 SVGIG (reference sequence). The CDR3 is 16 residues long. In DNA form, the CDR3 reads TGTGCCTGGAGTGTATGGAGTGGGGGGGCTACAGATACGCAGTATTTT. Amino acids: CAWSVWSGGATDTQYF.

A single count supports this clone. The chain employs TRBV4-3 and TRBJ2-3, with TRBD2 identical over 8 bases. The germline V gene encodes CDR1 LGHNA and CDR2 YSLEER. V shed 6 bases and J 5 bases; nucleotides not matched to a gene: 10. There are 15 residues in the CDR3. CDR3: CASSRTSINQDTQYF. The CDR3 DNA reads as TGCGCCAGCAGTCGGACTAGCATAAACCAAGATACGCAGTATTTT.

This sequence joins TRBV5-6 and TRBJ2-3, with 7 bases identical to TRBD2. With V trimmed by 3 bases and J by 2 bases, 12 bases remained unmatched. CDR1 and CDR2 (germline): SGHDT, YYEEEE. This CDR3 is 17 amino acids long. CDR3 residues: CASSSLGGGKNTDTQYF. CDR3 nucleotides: TGTGCCAGCAGCTCCCTGGGGGGAGGGAAAAACACAGATACGCAGTATTTT.

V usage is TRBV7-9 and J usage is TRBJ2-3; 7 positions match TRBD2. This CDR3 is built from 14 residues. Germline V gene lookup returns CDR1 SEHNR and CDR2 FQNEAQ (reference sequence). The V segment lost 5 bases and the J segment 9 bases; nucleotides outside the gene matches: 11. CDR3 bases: TGTGCCAGCAGCATCCAGACCACCGGGGGGACGCAGTATTTT. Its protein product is CASSIQTTGGTQYF.

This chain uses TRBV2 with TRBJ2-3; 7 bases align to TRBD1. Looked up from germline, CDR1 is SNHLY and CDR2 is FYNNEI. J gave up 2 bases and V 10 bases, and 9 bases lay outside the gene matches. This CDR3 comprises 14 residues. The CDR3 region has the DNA TGTGCCACCAAACTCAGGGGGTTCACAGATACGCAGTATTTT. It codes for CATKLRGFTDTQYF. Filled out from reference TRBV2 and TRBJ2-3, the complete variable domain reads EPEVTQTPSHQVTQMGQEVILRCVPISNHLYFYWYRQILGQKVEFLVSFYNNEISEKSEIFDDQFSVERPDGSNFTLKIRSTKLEDSAMYFCATKLRGFTDTQYFGPGTRLTVL.

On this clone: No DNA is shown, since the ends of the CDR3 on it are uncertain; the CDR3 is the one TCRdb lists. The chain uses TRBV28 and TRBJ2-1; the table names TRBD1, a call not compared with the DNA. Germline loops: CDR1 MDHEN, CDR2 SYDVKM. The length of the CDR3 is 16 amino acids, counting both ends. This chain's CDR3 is CASSLPEVGQGSLEFF.

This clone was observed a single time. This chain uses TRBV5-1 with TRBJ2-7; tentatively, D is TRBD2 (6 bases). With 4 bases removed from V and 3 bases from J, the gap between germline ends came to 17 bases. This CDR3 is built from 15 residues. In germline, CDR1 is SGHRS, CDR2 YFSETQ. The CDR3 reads CASSPFRESIYEQYF. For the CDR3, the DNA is TGCGCCAGCAGCCCATTTCGGGAGAGTATCTACGAGCAGTACTTC.

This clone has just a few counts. In nucleotides, the CDR3 is TGTGCCAGTAGTATAGGCCACGGGGGTTATTCACCCCTCCACTTT. As protein: CASSIGHGGYSPLHF. The chain has TRBV19 and TRBJ1-6; D is possibly TRBD1 (5 bases). Germline loops: CDR1 LNHDA, CDR2 SQIVND (reference sequence). The CDR3 has 15 amino acids. The V and J ends lost 1 base and 8 bases respectively, with 12 bases between them.

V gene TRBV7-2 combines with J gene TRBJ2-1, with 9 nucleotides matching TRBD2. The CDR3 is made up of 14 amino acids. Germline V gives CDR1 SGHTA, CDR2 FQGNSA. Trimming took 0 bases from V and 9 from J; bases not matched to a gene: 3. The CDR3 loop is CASSLAGLATEQFF. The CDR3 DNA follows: TGTGCCAGCAGCTTAGCGGGACTAGCTACTGAGCAGTTCTTC.

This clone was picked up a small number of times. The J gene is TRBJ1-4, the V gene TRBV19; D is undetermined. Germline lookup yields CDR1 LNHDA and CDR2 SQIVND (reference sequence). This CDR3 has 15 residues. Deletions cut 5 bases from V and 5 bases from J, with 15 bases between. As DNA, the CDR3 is TGTGCCAGTAGTCCCTTGTTGGGCAGGAATGAAAAACTGTTTTTT. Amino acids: CASSPLLGRNEKLFF. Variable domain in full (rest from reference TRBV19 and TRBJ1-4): DGGITQSPKYLFRKEGQNVTLSCEQNLNHDAMYWYRQDPGQGLRLIYYSQIVNDFQKGDIAEGYSVSREKKESFPLTVTSAQKNPTAFYLCASSPLLGRNEKLFFGSGTQLSVL.

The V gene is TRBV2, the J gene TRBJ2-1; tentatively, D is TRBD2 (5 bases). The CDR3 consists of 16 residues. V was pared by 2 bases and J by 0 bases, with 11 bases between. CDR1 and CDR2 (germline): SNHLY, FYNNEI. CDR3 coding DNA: TGTGCCAGCAGTGAATTGGACTTCAGCTCCTACAATGAGCAGTTCTTC. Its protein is CASSELDFSSYNEQFF. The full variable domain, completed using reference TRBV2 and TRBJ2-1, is EPEVTQTPSHQVTQMGQEVILRCVPISNHLYFYWYRQILGQKVEFLVSFYNNEISEKSEIFDDQFSVERPDGSNFTLKIRSTKLEDSAMYFCASSELDFSSYNEQFFGPGTRLTVL.

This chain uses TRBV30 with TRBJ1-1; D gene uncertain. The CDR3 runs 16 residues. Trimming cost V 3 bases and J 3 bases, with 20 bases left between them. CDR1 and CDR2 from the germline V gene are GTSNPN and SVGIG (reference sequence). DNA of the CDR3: TGTGCCTGGAGCATATGGAGTAAGGTACAAGACACTGAAGCTTTCTTT. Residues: CAWSIWSKVQDTEAFF.

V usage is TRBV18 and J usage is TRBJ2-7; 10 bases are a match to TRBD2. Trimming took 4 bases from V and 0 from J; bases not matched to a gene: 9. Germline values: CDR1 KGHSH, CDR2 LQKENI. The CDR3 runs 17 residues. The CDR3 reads CASSLTVSGRNSYEQYF. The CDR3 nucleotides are TGTGCCAGCTCACTAACGGTTAGCGGGAGGAACTCCTACGAGCAGTACTTC.

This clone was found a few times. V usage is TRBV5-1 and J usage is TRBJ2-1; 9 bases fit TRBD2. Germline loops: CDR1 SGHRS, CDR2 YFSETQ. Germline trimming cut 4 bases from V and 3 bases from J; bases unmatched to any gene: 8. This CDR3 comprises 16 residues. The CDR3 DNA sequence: TGCGCCAGCAGCATCTCGCCTAGCGGGGACTACAATGAGCAGTTCTTC. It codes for CASSISPSGDYNEQFF.

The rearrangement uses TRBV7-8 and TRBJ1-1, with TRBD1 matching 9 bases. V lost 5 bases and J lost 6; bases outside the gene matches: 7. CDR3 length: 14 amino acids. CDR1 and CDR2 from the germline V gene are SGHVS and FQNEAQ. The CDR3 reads CASSILQGAAEAFF. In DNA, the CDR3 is TGTGCCAGCAGCATTTTACAGGGGGCTGCTGAAGCTTTCTTT.